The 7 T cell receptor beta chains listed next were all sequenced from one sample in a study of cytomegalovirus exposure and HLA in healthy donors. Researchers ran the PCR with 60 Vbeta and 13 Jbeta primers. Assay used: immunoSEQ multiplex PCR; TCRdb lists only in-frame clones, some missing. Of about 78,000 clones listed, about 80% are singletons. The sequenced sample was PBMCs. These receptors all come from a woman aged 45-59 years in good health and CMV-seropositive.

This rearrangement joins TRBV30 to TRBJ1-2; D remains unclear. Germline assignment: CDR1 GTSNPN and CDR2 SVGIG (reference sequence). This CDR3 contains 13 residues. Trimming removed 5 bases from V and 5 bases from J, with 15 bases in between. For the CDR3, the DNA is TGTGCCTGGGTCCCGGCGGAGGGATATGGCTACACCTTC. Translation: CAWVPAEGYGYTF.

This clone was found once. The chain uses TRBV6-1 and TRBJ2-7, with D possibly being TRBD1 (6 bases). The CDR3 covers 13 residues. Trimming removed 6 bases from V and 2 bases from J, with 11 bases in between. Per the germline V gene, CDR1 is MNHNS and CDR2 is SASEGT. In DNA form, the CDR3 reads TGTGCCAGCAGCCGGGACATGGCCTACGAGCAGTACTTC. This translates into CASSRDMAYEQYF.

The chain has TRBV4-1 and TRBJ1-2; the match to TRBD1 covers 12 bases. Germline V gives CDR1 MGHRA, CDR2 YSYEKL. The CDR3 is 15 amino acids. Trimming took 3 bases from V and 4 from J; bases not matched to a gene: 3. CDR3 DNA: TGCGCCAGCAGCCAGGGACAGGGGGCGACCTATGGCTACACCTTC. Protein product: CASSQGQGATYGYTF.

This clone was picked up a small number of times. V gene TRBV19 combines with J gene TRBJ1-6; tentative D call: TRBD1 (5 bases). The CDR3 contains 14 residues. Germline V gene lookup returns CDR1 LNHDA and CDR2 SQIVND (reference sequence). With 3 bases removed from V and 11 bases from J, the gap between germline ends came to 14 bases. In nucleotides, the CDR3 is TGTGCCAGTAGTATTGACAGCATAAGGACACCCCTCCACTTT. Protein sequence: CASSIDSIRTPLHF.

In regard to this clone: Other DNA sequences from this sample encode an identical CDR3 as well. The CDR3 sequence is CASSLSSGSYGYTF. The CDR3 DNA reads TGTGCCAGCAGTTTATCTTCGGGGAGCTATGGCTACACCTTC. The rearrangement links TRBV27 to TRBJ1-2, with D uncertain. The CDR3 has 14 amino acids. Trimming shortened V by 0 bases and J by 4 bases, and 9 bases separated the two germline ends. The germline CDR1 and CDR2 sequences are MNHEY and SMNVEV (reference sequence).

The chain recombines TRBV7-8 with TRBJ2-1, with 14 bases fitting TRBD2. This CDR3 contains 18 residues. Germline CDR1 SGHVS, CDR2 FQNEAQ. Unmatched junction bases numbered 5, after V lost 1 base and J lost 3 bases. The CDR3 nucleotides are TGTGCCAGCAGCTTAGTGAGACTAGCGGGAGGGAACTACAATGAGCAGTTCTTC. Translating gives CASSLVRLAGGNYNEQFF.

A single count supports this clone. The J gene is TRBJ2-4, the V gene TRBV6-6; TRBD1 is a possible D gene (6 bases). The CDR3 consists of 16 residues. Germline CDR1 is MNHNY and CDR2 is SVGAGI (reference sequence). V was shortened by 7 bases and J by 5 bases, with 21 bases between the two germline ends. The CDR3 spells CASTLTRAGAENIQYF. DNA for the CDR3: TGTGCCAGCACCCTCACGCGGGCAGGGGCGGAAAACATTCAGTACTTC.